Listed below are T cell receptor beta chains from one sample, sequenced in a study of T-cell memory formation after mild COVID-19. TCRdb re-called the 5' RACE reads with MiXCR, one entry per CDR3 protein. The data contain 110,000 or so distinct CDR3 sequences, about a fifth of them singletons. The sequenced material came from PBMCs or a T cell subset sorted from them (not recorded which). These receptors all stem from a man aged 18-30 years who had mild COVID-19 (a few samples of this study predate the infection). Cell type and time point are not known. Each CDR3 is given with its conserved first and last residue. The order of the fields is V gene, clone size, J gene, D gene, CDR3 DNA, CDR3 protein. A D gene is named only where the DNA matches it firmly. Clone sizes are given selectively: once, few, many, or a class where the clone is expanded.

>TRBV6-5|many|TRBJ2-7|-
TGTGCCAGCAGTTTGGGACGGTACTACGAGCAGTACTTC
CASSLGRYYEQYF
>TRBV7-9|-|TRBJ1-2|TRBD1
TGTGCCAGCAGCTTAGGGGACAGGGGCCTCGGGTATGGCTACACCTTC
CASSLGDRGLGYGYTF
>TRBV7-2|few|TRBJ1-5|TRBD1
TGTGCCAGCAGCTTAGACGTAGTGACAGGGGTCCAGCATTTT
CASSLDVVTGVQHF
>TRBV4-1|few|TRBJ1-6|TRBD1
TGCGCCAGCAGCCAAGATGTAACAGGGGTATCACCCCTCCACTTT
CASSQDVTGVSPLHF
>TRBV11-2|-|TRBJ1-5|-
TGTGCCAGCAGCTTAGGGGCGGGTGGGAGCAATCAGCCCCAGCATTTT
CASSLGAGGSNQPQHF
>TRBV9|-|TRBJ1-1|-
TGTGCCAGCAGCGGGGGGGTGGCGGCTGAAGCTTTCTTT
CASSGGVAAEAFF
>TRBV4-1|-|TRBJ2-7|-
TGCGCCAGCAGCCAATTCGGCCTCTACGAGCAGTACTTC
CASSQFGLYEQYF
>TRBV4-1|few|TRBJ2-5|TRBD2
TGCGCCAGCAGCCACTTAAAGCGGGGGGGCCTCCGTGAGACCCAGTACTTC
CASSHLKRGGLRETQYF
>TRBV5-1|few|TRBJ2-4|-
TGCGCCAGCAGCTTGGACCCGGGGATGGGGAACATTCAGTACTTC
CASSLDPGMGNIQYF
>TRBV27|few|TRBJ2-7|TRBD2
TGTGCCAGCAGTTTGTCTAGCGGGGAGATATACGAGCAGTACTTC
CASSLSSGEIYEQYF
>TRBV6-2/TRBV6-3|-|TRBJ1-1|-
TGTGCCAGCAACCTACTCAGGGAGAACACTGAAGCTTTCTTT
CASNLLRENTEAFF
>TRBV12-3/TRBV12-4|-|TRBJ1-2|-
TGTGCCAGCGCCAAGCCCGAGGGCTCGTTGGGCTACACCTTC
CASAKPEGSLGYTF
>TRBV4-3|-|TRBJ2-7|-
TGCGCCAGCAGCCAAGATATGGGGCCAGCATACGAGCAGTACTTC
CASSQDMGPAYEQYF
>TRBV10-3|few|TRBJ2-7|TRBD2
TGTGCCATCATTACTAGCGCTTACGAGCAGTACTTC
CAIITSAYEQYF
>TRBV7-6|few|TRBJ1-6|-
TGTGCCAGCAGCTTAGTTGGTTCACCCCTCCACTTT
CASSLVGSPLHF
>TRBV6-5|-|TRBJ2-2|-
TGTGCCAGCAGTTACTTCGGACCCGATGGGGTCGGGGAGCTGTTTTTT
CASSYFGPDGVGELFF
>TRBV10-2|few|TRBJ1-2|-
TGCGCCAGCAGTGGATTGGCGGCTGGCTACACCTTC
CASSGLAAGYTF
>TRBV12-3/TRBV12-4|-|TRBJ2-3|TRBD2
TGTGCCAGCAGCCGGGGACTAGCGGGGGGGACAGATACGCAGTATTTT
CASSRGLAGGTDTQYF
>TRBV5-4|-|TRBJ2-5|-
TGTGCCAGCAGCCATCCCAAGGGACTGGAGGACGGAGAGACCCAGTACTTC
CASSHPKGLEDGETQYF
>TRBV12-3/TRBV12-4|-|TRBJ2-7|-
TGTGCCAGCAGTTTGTTCGACGAGCAGTACTTC
CASSLFDEQYF
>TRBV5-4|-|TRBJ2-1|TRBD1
TGTGCCAGCGAGACAGGGCCTGATGAGCAGTTCTTC
CASETGPDEQFF
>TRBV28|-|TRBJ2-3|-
TGTGCCAGCAGTCTGTCCTTTGGGGGAGGTACAGATACGCAGTATTTT
CASSLSFGGGTDTQYF
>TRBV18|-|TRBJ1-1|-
TGTGCCAGCTCACCTGGGGATCGGGGAAACACTGAAGCTTTCTTT
CASSPGDRGNTEAFF
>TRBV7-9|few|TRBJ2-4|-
TGTGCCAGCAGCCCCCCGGTCGCGTTCAGGGACTTTCAGTACTTC
CASSPPVAFRDFQYF
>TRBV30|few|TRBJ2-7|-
TGTGCCTGGAGTCGGCCCCCCGGCGAGCAGTACTTC
CAWSRPPGEQYF
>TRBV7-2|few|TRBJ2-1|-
TGTGCCAGCAGCCCCGCCGGATTGGAGGGGTACAATGAGCAGTTCTTC
CASSPAGLEGYNEQFF
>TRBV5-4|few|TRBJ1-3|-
TGTGCCAGCAGCTTTGGGCCGGGGGGAAACACCATATATTTT
CASSFGPGGNTIYF
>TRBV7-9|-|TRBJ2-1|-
TGTGCCAGCAGCCCTCCAGGGGGAGGCCCCTACAATGAGCAGTTCTTC
CASSPPGGGPYNEQFF
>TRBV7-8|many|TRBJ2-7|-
TGTGCCAGCACCCAACGGCAGGGAGCCTCCTACGAGCAGTACTTC
CASTQRQGASYEQYF
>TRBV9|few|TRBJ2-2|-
TGTGCCAGCAGCGTAGCTGGAGGGGTGAACCGTCGGACCGGGGAGCTGTTTTTT
CASSVAGGVNRRTGELFF
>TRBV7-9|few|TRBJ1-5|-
TGTGCCAGCAGTCCGGATCGGGGGTCGCGCAATCAGCCCCAGCATTTT
CASSPDRGSRNQPQHF
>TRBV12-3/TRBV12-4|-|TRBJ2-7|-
TGTGCCAGCAGTCCCCCTCCGGGATACGAGCAGTACTTC
CASSPPPGYEQYF
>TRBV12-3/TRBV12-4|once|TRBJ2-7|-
TGTGCCAGCAGTTTAGGGCAGGAGGGGTCCTACGAGCAGTACTTC
CASSLGQEGSYEQYF
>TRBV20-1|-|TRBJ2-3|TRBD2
TGCAGTGCTACATGGGACTACACAGATACGCAGTATTTT
CSATWDYTDTQYF
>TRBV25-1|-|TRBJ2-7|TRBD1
TGTGCCAGCAGGGGACAGGGCTCCGAGCAGTACTTC
CASRGQGSEQYF